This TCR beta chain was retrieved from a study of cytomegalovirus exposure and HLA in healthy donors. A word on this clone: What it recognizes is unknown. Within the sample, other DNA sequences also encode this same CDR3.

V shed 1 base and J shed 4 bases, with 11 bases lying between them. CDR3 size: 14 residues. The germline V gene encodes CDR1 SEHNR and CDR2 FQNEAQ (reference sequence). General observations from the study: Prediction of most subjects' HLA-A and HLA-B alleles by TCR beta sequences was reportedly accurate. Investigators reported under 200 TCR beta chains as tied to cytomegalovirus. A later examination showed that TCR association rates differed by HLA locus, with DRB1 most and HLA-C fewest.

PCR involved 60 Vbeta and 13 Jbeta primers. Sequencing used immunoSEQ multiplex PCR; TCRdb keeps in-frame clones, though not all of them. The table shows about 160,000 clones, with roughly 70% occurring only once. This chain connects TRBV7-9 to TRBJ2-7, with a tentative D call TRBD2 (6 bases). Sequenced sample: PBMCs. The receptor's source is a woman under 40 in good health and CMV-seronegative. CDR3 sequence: CASSLGGLSYEQYF. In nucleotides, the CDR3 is TGTGCCAGCAGCTTAGGTGGACTAAGTTACGAGCAGTACTTC. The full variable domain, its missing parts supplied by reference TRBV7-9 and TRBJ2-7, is DTGVSQNPRHKITKRGQNVTFRCDPISEHNRLYWYRQTLGQGPEFLTYFQNEAQLEKSRLLSDRFSAERPKGSFSTLEIQRTEQGDSAMYLCASSLGGLSYEQYFGPGTRLTVT.